This record covers a single T cell receptor (beta chain). This clone's antigen is unknown. Per-base quality was not reported, and no clone a single base away is much larger than it. Healthy HIV-negative adults with no recently reported acute infections or vaccinations were included as donors. Every donor was a Caucasian adult living in Nashville, Tennessee, USA. CD4+ T cells were enriched through magnetic negative selection, after which naive cells were positively selected on CD45RA and the remaining negative fraction served as the memory subset. After blood collection by leukapheresis, PBMCs were isolated using Ficoll-Histopaque density gradient centrifugation and then cryopreserved in the vapor phase of liquid nitrogen. Analytical flow cytometry was used to check the purity and quantity of every magnetically sorted T cell population. From each sorted fraction, genomic DNA was isolated and quantified by UV absorbance on a Nanodrop 2000c.

TCR CDR3 regions were amplified from genomic DNA by multiplex PCR using the deep immunoSEQ assay. For each cell subset, the extracted genomic DNA was distributed evenly across all wells of several immunoSEQ 96-well plates, and each plate served as one replicate. Each replicate PCR for sorted subsets received approximately 220 ng genomic DNA, equal to around 32,000 T cell genomes. The purified libraries were quantified using a Qubit 3.0 fluorometer, sized with a Bioanalyzer 2100, and then quantified again using the KAPA Library Quantification kit. Every immunoSEQ 96-well plate was sequenced on a separate single-read 150-cycle Illumina NextSeq 550 flow cell. The authors processed their data as follows. Because the immunoSEQ output included only junctional sequences and no quality scores, the filtering could not be the same as the filtering used for full-length reads. Sequences were annotated with PyIR, a Python wrapper for IgBLAST v1.9, using IMGT germline references to assign V/J genes and CDR3. Any read was removed if the V/J assignment was weak (E-value above 1e-6), the CDR3 was missing, or the read contained stop codons, out-of-frame junctions, or ambiguous translated residues. V3J clonotypes were defined as sequences sharing an identical inferred V gene, J gene, and CDR3 amino acid sequence. To compute the percentage overlap between repertoires, the number of shared unique clonotypes was divided by the size of the smaller repertoire. Richness of each repertoire was evaluated using RTK rarefaction, the Chao1 estimator, and Recon v2.1 estimates of unobserved clonotypes. Generation probabilities were computed with OLGA for all TCRbeta clonotypes obtained by the gDNA method from several donors. Held by TCRdb, this immuneACCESS table contains in-frame sequences only and omits some clones. Under half of the omission traces to an unresolved V gene where checked; the cause of the rest is unknown. Clone size and the V and J calls come from that table; the DNA yielded D and trimming. Counted in this sample were a few million clones; 90% to 95% of them appeared once. The ten largest clonotypes hold under 0.45% of the sample.

The data originate from a study of shared clonotypes between healthy human individuals (dated by TCRdb to 2019 to 2021). Notes on the research overall: Three men and a couple of women, aged 18 to 49 years, made up the cohort. Each donor's leukapheresis produced roughly between about 0.9 and 9.5 billion PBMCs. To increase sequencing depth and limit assay-specific biases, different laboratories used diverse techniques to prepare libraries and sequence TCR repertoires. For each donor, CD4 naive and CD4 memory were each run on three plates, CD8 naive on two plates, and CD8 memory on one plate. To estimate repertoire size and how much clonotype sharing occurs between individuals, the study deeply sequenced the blood TCR repertoires of five or six healthy adults. What the study reported, not specific to this receptor: The genetic and exposure-history diversity represented was limited by the small number of donors. Rarefaction of sorted-subset datasets indicated incomplete sequencing despite the large sequencing depth. Pairwise subsampling indicated that sequencing depth was expected to affect the degree of clonotype sharing among donors. Compared with non-shared clonotypes, the clonotypes found in all four sorted-subset donors had higher generation probabilities. Sampling was limited to blood, and TCR repertoires in tissue likely differ from TCR repertoires in blood. Across a few donors, approximately 4.6% of naive CD4, roughly 3.4% of naive CD8, 2% to 2.5% of memory CD4, and 0.3% to 0.45% of memory CD8 clonotypes were shared. Naive subsets generally had larger estimated clonotype richness than memory subsets.

The sample taken for sequencing was naive CD4+ T cells from PBMCs. Taken with the paper, the label for cell subset or site translates to: CD45RA+ positively selected. This TCR came from a man aged 18 to 30 in good health. Some clones in this sample may be carry-over from other donors' samples.

The CDR3 region: CASTAPRRATNTGELFF. The DNA reads TGTGCCAGCACCGCTCCGAGGCGCGCCACGAACACCGGGGAGCTGTTTTTT. The chain is made from TRBV28 and TRBJ2-2; the D gene is unclear. For CDR1 and CDR2, the germline V gene lists MDHEN and SYDVKM. V was cut back by 7 bases and J by 0 bases, leaving a gap of 18 bases between them. Taken from cysteine to phenylalanine, the CDR3 has 17 residues. The sequence is cut down to CDR3 DNA, 51 bases in frame from base 1.